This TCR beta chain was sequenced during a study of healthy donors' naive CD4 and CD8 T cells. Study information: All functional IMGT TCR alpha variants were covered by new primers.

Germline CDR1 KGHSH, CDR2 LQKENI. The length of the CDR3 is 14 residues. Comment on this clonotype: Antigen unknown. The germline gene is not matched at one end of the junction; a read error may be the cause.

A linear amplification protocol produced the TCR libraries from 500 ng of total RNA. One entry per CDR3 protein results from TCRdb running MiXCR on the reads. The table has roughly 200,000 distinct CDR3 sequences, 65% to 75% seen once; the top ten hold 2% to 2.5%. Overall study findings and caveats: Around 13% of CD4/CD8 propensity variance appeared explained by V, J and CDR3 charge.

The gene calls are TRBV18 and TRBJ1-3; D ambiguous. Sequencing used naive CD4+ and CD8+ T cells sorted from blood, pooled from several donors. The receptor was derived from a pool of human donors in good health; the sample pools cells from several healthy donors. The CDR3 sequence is CASAPPGPGNTIYF. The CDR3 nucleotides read TGTGCCAGCGCACCTCCCGGCCCGGGAAACACCATATATTTT.